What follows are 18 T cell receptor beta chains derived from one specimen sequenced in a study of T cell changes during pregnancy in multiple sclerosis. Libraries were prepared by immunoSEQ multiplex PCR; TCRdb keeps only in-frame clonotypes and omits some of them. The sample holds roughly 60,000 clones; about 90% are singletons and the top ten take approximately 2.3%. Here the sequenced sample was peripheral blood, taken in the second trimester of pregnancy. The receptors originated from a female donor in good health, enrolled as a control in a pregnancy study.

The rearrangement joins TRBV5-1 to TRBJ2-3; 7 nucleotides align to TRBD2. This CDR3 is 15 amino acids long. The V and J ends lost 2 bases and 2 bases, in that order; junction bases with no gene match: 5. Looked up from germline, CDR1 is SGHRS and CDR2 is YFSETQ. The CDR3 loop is CASSFRGEVTDTQYF. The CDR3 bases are TGCGCCAGCAGCTTTCGGGGGGAGGTCACAGATACGCAGTATTTT.

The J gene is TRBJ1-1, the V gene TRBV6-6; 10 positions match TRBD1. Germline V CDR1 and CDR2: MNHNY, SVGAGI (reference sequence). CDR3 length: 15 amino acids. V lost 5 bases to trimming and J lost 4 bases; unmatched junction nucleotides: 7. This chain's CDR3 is CASSPRDRGSTEAFF. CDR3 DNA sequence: TGTGCCAGCAGTCCACGGGACAGGGGTTCCACTGAAGCTTTCTTT.

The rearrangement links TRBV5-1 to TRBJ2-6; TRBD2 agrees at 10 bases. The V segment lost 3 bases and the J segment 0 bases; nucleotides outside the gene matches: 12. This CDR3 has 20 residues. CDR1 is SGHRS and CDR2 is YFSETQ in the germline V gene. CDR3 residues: CASSYATSGTKSSGANVLTF. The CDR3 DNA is TGCGCCAGCAGCTATGCTACTAGCGGGACCAAAAGCTCTGGGGCCAACGTCCTGACTTTC.

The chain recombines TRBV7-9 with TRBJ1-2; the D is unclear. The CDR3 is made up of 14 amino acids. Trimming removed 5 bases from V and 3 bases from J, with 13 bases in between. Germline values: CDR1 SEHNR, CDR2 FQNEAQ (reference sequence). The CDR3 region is CASSTWTYYYGYTF. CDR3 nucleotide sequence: TGTGCCAGCAGCACGTGGACTTATTACTATGGCTACACCTTC. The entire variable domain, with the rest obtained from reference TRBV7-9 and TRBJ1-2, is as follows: DTGVSQNPRHKITKRGQNVTFRCDPISEHNRLYWYRQTLGQGPEFLTYFQNEAQLEKSRLLSDRFSAERPKGSFSTLEIQRTEQGDSAMYLCASSTWTYYYGYTFGSGTRLTVV.

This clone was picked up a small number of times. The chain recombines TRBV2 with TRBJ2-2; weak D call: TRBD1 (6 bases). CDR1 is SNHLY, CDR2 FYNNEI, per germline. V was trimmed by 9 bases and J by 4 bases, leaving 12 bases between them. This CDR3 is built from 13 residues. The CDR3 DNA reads TGTGCCAGTAGTAACAGGGCCACCGGGGAGCTGTTTTTT. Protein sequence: CASSNRATGELFF. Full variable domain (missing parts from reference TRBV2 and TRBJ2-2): EPEVTQTPSHQVTQMGQEVILRCVPISNHLYFYWYRQILGQKVEFLVSFYNNEISEKSEIFDDQFSVERPDGSNFTLKIRSTKLEDSAMYFCASSNRATGELFFGEGSRLTVL.

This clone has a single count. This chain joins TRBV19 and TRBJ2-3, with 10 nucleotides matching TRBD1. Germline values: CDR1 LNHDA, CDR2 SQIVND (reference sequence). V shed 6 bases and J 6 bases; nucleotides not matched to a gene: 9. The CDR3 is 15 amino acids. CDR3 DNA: TGTGCCAGTAGCGTCGGGACAGGGGAATGGGATACGCAGTATTTT. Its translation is CASSVGTGEWDTQYF.

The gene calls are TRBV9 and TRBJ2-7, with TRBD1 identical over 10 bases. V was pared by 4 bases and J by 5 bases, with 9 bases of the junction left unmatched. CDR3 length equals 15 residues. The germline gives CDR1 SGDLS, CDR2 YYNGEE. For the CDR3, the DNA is TGTGCCAGCAGCCCTCGGACAGGGGGATCCCACGAGCAGTACTTC. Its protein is CASSPRTGGSHEQYF.

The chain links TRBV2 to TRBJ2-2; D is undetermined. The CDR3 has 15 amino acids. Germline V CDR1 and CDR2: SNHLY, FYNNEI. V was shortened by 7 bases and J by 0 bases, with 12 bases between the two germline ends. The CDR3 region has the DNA TGTGCCAGCAAGTCTTGGCTTGCGAACACCGGGGAGCTGTTTTTT. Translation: CASKSWLANTGELFF.

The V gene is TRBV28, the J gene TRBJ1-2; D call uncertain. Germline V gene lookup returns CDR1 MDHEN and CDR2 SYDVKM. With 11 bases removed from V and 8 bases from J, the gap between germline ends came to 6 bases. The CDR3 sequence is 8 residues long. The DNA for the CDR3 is TGTGCCTCGGGGGGCTACACCTTC. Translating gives CASGGYTF.

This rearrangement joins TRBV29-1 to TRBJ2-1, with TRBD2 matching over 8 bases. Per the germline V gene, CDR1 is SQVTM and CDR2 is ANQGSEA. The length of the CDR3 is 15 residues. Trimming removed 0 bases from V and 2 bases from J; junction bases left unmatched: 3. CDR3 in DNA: TGCAGCGTTGAAGATATCGGGGGGGCCTACAATGAGCAGTTCTTC. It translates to CSVEDIGGAYNEQFF.

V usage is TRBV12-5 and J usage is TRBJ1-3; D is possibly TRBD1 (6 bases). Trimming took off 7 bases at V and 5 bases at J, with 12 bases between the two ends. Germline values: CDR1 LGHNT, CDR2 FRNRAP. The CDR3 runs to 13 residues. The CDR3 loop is CASAVDSRNTIYF. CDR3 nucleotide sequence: TGTGCTAGTGCCGTGGACAGCAGAAACACCATATATTTT.

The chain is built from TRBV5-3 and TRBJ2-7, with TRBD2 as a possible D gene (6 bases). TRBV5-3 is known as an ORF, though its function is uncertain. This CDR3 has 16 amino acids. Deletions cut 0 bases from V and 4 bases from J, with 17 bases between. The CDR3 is CARSLERGGRIYEQYF. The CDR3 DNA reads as TGTGCCAGAAGCTTGGAACGGGGAGGTAGAATATACGAGCAGTACTTC.

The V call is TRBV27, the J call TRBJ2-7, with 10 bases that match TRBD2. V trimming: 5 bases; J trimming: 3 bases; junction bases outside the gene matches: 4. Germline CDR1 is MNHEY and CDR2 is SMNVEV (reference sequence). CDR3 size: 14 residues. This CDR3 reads CASSISGRFYEQYF. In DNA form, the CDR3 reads TGTGCCAGCAGTATTAGCGGGAGGTTCTACGAGCAGTACTTC.

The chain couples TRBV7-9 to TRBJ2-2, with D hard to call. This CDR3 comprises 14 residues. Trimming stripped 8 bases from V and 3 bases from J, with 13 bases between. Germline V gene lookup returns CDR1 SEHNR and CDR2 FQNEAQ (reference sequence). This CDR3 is CASRGPGYTGELFF. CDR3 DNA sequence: TGTGCCAGCCGTGGTCCCGGGTACACCGGGGAGCTGTTTTTT. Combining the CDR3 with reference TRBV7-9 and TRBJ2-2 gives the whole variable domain DTGVSQNPRHKITKRGQNVTFRCDPISEHNRLYWYRQTLGQGPEFLTYFQNEAQLEKSRLLSDRFSAERPKGSFSTLEIQRTEQGDSAMYLCASRGPGYTGELFFGEGSRLTVL.

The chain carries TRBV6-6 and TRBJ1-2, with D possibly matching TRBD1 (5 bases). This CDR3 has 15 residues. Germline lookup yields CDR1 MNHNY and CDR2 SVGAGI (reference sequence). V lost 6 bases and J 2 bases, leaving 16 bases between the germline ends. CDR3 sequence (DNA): TGTGCCAGCAGGAACGGGGGGGATTCGAACTATGGCTACACCTTC. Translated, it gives CASRNGGDSNYGYTF.

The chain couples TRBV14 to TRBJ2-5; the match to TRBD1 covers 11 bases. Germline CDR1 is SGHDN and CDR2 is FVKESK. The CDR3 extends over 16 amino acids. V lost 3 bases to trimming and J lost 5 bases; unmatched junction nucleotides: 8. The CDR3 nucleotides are TGTGCCAGCAGCCATTGGGACAGGGGGTCGATGGAGACCCAGTACTTC. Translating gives CASSHWDRGSMETQYF.

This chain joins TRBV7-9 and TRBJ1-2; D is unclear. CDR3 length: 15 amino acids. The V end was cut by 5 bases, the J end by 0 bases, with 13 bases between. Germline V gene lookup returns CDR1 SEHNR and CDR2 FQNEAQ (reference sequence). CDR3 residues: CASSQRENSNYGYTF. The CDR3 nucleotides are TGTGCCAGCAGCCAAAGGGAGAACTCTAACTATGGCTACACCTTC.

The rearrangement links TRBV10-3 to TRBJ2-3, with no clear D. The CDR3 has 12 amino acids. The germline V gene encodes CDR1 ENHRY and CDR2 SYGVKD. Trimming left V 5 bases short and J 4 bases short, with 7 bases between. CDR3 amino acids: CAISSSADTQYF. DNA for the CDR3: TGTGCCATCAGTAGTAGTGCAGATACGCAGTATTTT.